This T cell receptor beta chain appears in the sequencing data of a study of blood T cell repertoires in COVID-19. The wider study: T cells, B-cell-depleted T cells, or PBMCs supplied cDNA or gDNA.

Authors' analysis steps: Amplification of reference gene primers was used by the study to estimate nucleated cell counts. The table came from immunoSEQ multiplex PCR; TCRdb's copy has only in-frame clones and leaves some out. D and trimming come from the DNA, and the V and J calls and clone size come from that table. The sample carries 200,000 to 250,000 clones, approximately 78% recorded once. Germline V gene sequence: CDR1 SGHRS, CDR2 YFSETQ. This CDR3 spans 14 amino acids. Trimming pared 4 bases from V and 4 bases from J, leaving 12 bases between. This chain joins TRBV5-1 and TRBJ2-1, with D possibly being TRBD2 (5 bases). Sequenced: peripheral blood. This TCR was sampled from a woman aged 80 or over with COVID-19, enrolled during active disease. Here the CDR3 reads CASSTREGYNEQFF. The CDR3 region has the DNA TGCGCCAGCAGCACCCGCGAGGGTTACAATGAGCAGTTCTTC.